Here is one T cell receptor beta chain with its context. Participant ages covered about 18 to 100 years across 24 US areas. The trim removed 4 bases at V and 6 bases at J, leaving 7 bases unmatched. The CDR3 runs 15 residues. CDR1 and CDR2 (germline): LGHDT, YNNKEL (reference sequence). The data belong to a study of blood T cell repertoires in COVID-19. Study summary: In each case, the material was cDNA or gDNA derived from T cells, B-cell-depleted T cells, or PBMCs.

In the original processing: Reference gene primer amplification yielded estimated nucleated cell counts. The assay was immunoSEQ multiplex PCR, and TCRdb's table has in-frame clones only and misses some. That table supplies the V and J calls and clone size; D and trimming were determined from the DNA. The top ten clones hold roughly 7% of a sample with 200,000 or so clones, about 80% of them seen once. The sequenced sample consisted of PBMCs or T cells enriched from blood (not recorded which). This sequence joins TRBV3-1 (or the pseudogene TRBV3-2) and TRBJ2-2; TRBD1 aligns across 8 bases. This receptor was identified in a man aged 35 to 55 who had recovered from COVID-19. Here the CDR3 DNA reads TGTGCCAGCAGCCGCGGACAGGGTATCGCCGGGGAGCTGTTTTTT. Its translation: CASSRGQGIAGELFF.